This T cell receptor beta chain was identified during a study of T cell responses to AZD1222 COVID-19 vaccine. Study at large: Second-dose timings of about 4 or about 12 weeks were pooled. The study, taken as a whole, reports: There were repertoire samples only from the period after the peak T cell response. Of spike-specific TCRs, nearly half reportedly target regions left unmutated in variants.

In germline, CDR1 is LNHDA, CDR2 SQIVND (reference sequence). The CDR3 runs 15 residues. V lost 5 bases to trimming and J lost 4 bases; unmatched junction nucleotides: 4. Data came from immunoSEQ multiplex PCR; TCRdb stores just in-frame clones and leaves some out. In the table there are 95,000 to 130,000 clones, around nine tenths of which are singletons. As for this clone: The target antigen is unknown. Other DNA sequences in this specimen translate into the identical CDR3.

The sequence came from an adult in good health. The chain carries TRBV19 and TRBJ2-1, with TRBD2 identical over 11 bases. The sample here was peripheral blood, taken on day 0 of AZD1222 vaccination. The CDR3 DNA sequence: TGTGCCAGTAGTTCCGGGACTAGCGGATACAATGAGCAGTTCTTC. This sequence encodes CASSSGTSGYNEQFF.